This TCR beta chain stems from a study of blood T cell repertoires in COVID-19. Background on the study: In each case, the material was cDNA or gDNA derived from T cells, B-cell-depleted T cells, or PBMCs.

Profiled with immunoSEQ multiplex PCR; TCRdb holds only in-frame clones, not every one. The sample comprises a few hundred thousand clones, more than 75% of which are singletons, and under 3% rests with the top ten. The CDR3 has 14 residues. Germline lookup yields CDR1 KGHSH and CDR2 LQKENI. V trimming: 3 bases; J trimming: 8 bases; junction bases outside the gene matches: 8. The sequence was obtained from a human donor in a cohort sampled during active COVID-19. V usage is TRBV18 and J usage is TRBJ1-2, with 8 bases matching TRBD1. The sample was peripheral blood. The CDR3 DNA sequence: TGTGCCAGCTCACCTGGACAGGGTTTGGCAGGCTACACCTTC. Protein product: CASSPGQGLAGYTF.